These 22 T cell receptor beta chains came from one sample sequenced in a study of blood T cell repertoires in COVID-19. Assay: immunoSEQ multiplex PCR; the TCRdb copy retains only in-frame clones and omits some. This table has roughly 210,000 clones, roughly 84% appearing once. Material: peripheral blood. Source of these receptors: an elderly woman with COVID-19, enrolled during active disease.

The V gene is TRBV4-3, the J gene TRBJ2-2; 8 bases agree with TRBD2. The V and J ends lost 4 bases and 5 bases, in that order; junction bases with no gene match: 3. Germline CDR1 is LGHNA and CDR2 is YSLEER. The CDR3 totals 14 residues. Written as DNA, the CDR3 is TGCGCCAGCAGCCTCGGGGGGGCGACCGGGGAGCTGTTTTTT. It encodes CASSLGGATGELFF.

V usage is TRBV24-1 and J usage is TRBJ1-1; D perhaps matches TRBD1 (6 bases). This CDR3 has 13 residues. V was shortened by 3 bases and J by 4 bases, with 8 bases between the two germline ends. Germline loops: CDR1 KGHDR, CDR2 SFDVKD. The CDR3 loop is CATSDGGPTEAFF. In nucleotides, the CDR3 is TGTGCCACCAGTGATGGGGGCCCCACTGAAGCTTTCTTT.

This clone was observed once. The genes are TRBV28 and TRBJ1-1; D not resolved. Trimming cost V 5 bases and J 1 base, with 11 bases left between them. The CDR3 sequence is 14 residues long. Germline loops: CDR1 MDHEN, CDR2 SYDVKM. CDR3 protein: CASSKGGRNTEAFF. Here the CDR3 DNA reads TGTGCCAGCAGTAAGGGAGGGAGGAACACTGAAGCTTTCTTT.

The chain couples TRBV3-1 (or the pseudogene TRBV3-2) to TRBJ2-7, with a weak D call TRBD1 (5 bases). CDR1 LGHDT and CDR2 YNNKEL come from the germline V gene (reference sequence). The CDR3 loop spans 14 amino acids. V was pared by 2 bases and J by 2 bases, with 10 bases between. The CDR3 region is CASSQQGGTYEQYF. The CDR3 DNA reads TGTGCCAGCAGCCAACAGGGTGGGACCTACGAGCAGTACTTC.

V gene TRBV7-2 combines with J gene TRBJ2-1; 13 bases are shared with TRBD2. The germline V gene has CDR1 SGHTA and CDR2 FQGNSA. V lost 0 bases and J lost 15; bases outside the gene matches: 8. This CDR3 has 15 amino acids. DNA for the CDR3: TGTGCCAGCAGCTTAGCCCAACTAGCGGGGGGGCCTCTGTTCTTC. It codes for CASSLAQLAGGPLFF.

The J gene is TRBJ1-1, the V gene TRBV28; D may be TRBD1 (6 bases). Germline V gene data show CDR1 as MDHEN and CDR2 as SYDVKM. The CDR3 has 15 amino acids. V lost 6 bases to trimming and J lost 4 bases, with 18 bases between them. CDR3 protein: CASSQPGAGGTEAFF. The DNA for the CDR3 is TGTGCCAGCAGCCAACCAGGGGCGGGGGGCACTGAAGCTTTCTTT.

The chain is built from TRBV9 and TRBJ1-2; TRBD1 aligns across 8 bases. The CDR3 runs to 13 residues. The J segment lost 3 bases and the V segment lost 4 bases, leaving 2 bases of the junction unmatched. The V gene's germline CDR1 is SGDLS and CDR2 YYNGEE. The CDR3 is CASSLQGDYGYTF. CDR3 nucleotides: TGTGCCAGCAGCTTACAGGGGGACTATGGCTACACCTTC.

This chain uses TRBV7-9 with TRBJ1-6; no firm D call. Germline values: CDR1 SEHNR, CDR2 FQNEAQ (reference sequence). With 5 bases removed from V and 4 bases from J, the gap between germline ends came to 12 bases. The CDR3 is 15 residues long. CDR3 in DNA: TGTGCCAGCAGCCGAATGGCAGAATATAATTCACCCCTCCACTTT. Amino acids: CASSRMAEYNSPLHF.

This chain links TRBV18 with TRBJ2-1; TRBD2 matches 8 bases. The CDR3 runs 16 residues. Germline CDR1 KGHSH, CDR2 LQKENI. J was trimmed by 10 bases and V by 0 bases; bases with no gene match: 11. CDR3 sequence: CASSPPSSGGSDEQFF. The CDR3 DNA sequence: TGTGCCAGCTCACCACCAAGTTCGGGGGGGTCGGACGAGCAGTTCTTC.

The rearrangement links TRBV27 to TRBJ2-7; 14 bases match TRBD2. The CDR3 totals 16 residues. Germline trimming cut 6 bases from V and 6 bases from J; bases unmatched to any gene: 10. Per germline, CDR1 MNHEY and CDR2 SMNVEV (reference sequence). CDR3 region: CASSPGTSGGRSEQYV. The CDR3 coding sequence is TGTGCCAGCAGCCCCGGGACTAGCGGGGGAAGAAGCGAGCAGTACGTC.

This rearrangement joins TRBV5-8 to TRBJ2-3; 7 nucleotides line up with TRBD1. The CDR3 sequence is 14 residues long. V dropped 6 bases and J dropped 7; count of bases not matched to a gene: 11. CDR1 and CDR2 from the germline V gene are SGHTS and YDEGEE. CDR3 coding DNA: TGTGCCAGCACCAGGGGGACGGGACCTTATACGCAGTATTTT. Translating it yields CASTRGTGPYTQYF.

The chain couples TRBV5-1 to TRBJ2-1; 11 bases fit TRBD2. Germline V gives CDR1 SGHRS, CDR2 YFSETQ. The CDR3 has 18 residues. Trimming cost V 4 bases and J 6 bases; bases outside gene matches: 15. CDR3 bases: TGCGCCAGCAGCCCCGGGTTGTTAGCGGGGGGGCCAGGCAATGAGCAGTTCTTC. The encoded protein is CASSPGLLAGGPGNEQFF.

The rearrangement uses TRBV28 and TRBJ2-7; possibly TRBD1 for D (7 bases). The germline CDR1 and CDR2 sequences are MDHEN and SYDVKM. The CDR3 spans 16 residues. Deletions cut 5 bases from V and 6 bases from J, with 23 bases between. The CDR3 reads CASSLGGTVGFVEQYF. As DNA, the CDR3 is TGTGCCAGCAGTCTAGGAGGGACAGTGGGCTTCGTCGAGCAGTACTTC.

As to this clone: Other nucleotide sequences from this sample produce the same CDR3. V and J are TRBV5-1 and TRBJ2-7, with 7 bases matching TRBD1. Trimming at V came to 4 bases and at J to 2 bases, leaving 6 bases not matched to a gene. Germline CDR1 is SGHRS and CDR2 is YFSETQ. The CDR3 is made up of 14 amino acids. CDR3 region: CASSLGDSAYEQYF. CDR3 in DNA: TGCGCCAGCAGCCTTGGGGACAGTGCCTACGAGCAGTACTTC.

This rearrangement joins TRBV29-1 to TRBJ2-7; 8 nucleotides line up with TRBD1. With 1 base clipped from V and 2 bases from J, the junction kept 16 bases outside the gene matches. From germline, CDR1 is SQVTM and CDR2 ANQGSEA. The CDR3 extends over 18 amino acids. The CDR3 reads CSVEGTGFVADSPYEQYF. As DNA, the CDR3 is TGCAGCGTTGAAGGGACAGGGTTTGTAGCGGATTCTCCCTACGAGCAGTACTTC.

This chain links TRBV4-1 with TRBJ1-1; D gene uncertain. The germline CDR1 and CDR2 sequences are MGHRA and YSYEKL. With 8 bases removed from V and 0 bases from J, the gap between germline ends came to 10 bases. CDR3 length: 13 amino acids. The CDR3 protein is CASRGLVNTEAFF. The CDR3 DNA sequence: TGCGCCAGCCGCGGGTTGGTGAACACTGAAGCTTTCTTT.

The V call is TRBV29-1, the J call TRBJ1-3; D may be TRBD1 (5 bases). The CDR3 is made up of 13 amino acids. From germline, CDR1 is SQVTM and CDR2 ANQGSEA. Between the trimmed V and J ends, which lost 7 bases and 6 bases, there was a span of 16 bases. For the CDR3, the DNA is TGCAGCGGCCTAGGGGCTGGGGAAAACACCATATATTTT. It translates to CSGLGAGENTIYF. Variable domain in full (rest from reference TRBV29-1 and TRBJ1-3): SAVISQKPSRDICQRGTSLTIQCQVDSQVTMMFWYRQQPGQSLTLIATANQGSEATYESGFVIDKFPISRPNLTFSTLTVSNMSPEDSSIYLCSGLGAGENTIYFGEGSWLTVV.

The chain employs TRBV6-5 and TRBJ2-4; 7 positions agree with TRBD1. Germline-derived CDR1 and CDR2 are MNHEY and SVGAGI. Trimming took 8 bases from V and 3 from J; bases not matched to a gene: 7. The CDR3 has 14 residues. The CDR3 region has the DNA TGTGCCAGCGACAGGGTGACTCACAAAAACATTCAGTACTTC. Amino acid sequence: CASDRVTHKNIQYF.

CDR3 coding DNA: TGCGCCAGCAGTCCTAAGGGGACAGGGCCCTGTAATTTAGCGGGAAACACCATATATTTT. Translating it yields CASSPKGTGPCNLAGNTIYF. V usage is TRBV23-1 and J usage is TRBJ1-3; TRBD1 aligns across 9 bases. TRBV23-1 is an ORF for which the function is uncertain. The CDR3 spans 20 residues. The J segment lost 4 bases and the V segment lost 4 bases, leaving 20 bases of the junction unmatched.

The rearrangement joins TRBV3-1 (or the pseudogene TRBV3-2) to TRBJ2-5, with D uncertain. V was trimmed by 3 bases and J by 5 bases, leaving 13 bases between them. The CDR3 sequence is 14 residues long. Germline V CDR1 and CDR2: LGHDT, YNNKEL (reference sequence). This chain's CDR3 is CASSQNPGIETQYF. The CDR3 DNA reads as TGTGCCAGCAGCCAGAACCCAGGCATCGAGACCCAGTACTTC.

The gene calls are TRBV15 and TRBJ1-3; maybe TRBD1 (6 bases). There are 15 residues in the CDR3. Germline-derived CDR1 and CDR2 are LNHNV and YYDKDF (reference sequence). V dropped 5 bases and J dropped 0 bases, with 11 bases sitting between them. CDR3 residues: CATSLDSYSGNTIYF. As DNA, the CDR3 is TGTGCCACCAGCCTGGACAGCTACTCTGGAAACACCATATATTTT.

This chain joins TRBV7-2 and TRBJ2-1; TRBD2 matches at 9 bases. J lost 6 bases, V lost 1 base, and 4 bases had no gene match. The CDR3 has 15 residues. Germline V gene data show CDR1 as SGHTA and CDR2 as FQGNSA. The CDR3 DNA is TGTGCCAGCAGCTTAGTTGGGACTAGCTCCAATGAGCAGTTCTTC. Amino acid sequence: CASSLVGTSSNEQFF.